This T cell receptor beta chain derives from a study of resident and recirculating memory T cells in vitiligo (dated by TCRdb to the late 2010s). For the study in its entirety: For TCR beta sequencing, each of a few stable vitiligo patients provided PBMCs along with epidermis taken by shave biopsy from two lesional and two nonlesional sites. Samples were homogenized without cell sorting just before genomic DNA extraction with the Qiagen DNeasy Blood & Tissue Kit. The human TCR beta sequencing was designed to test whether specific clones found in lesional vitiligo skin differed from the clones found in nonlesional skin and in blood.

Results the study describes overall, beyond this receptor: No unique dominant TCR clone was detected, and variation in clonality was observed among vitiligo lesions. Even within a single patient, overlap and correlation analysis found no significant repertoire overlap between any biopsies apart from each lesion compared with itself. TCR sequences were not conserved across biopsy sites or patients, suggesting that different T cell clones infiltrate different lesions, described as private specificity. Future mechanistic studies are needed so that the relative contributions of the lesion-infiltrating T cell clones and of human Trm versus Tcm pools can be evaluated.

Vitiligo counted as stable when lesions had not changed during the previous 6 months. To count as stable, patients also needed to show no confetti depigmentation, which is a clinical sign of active vitiligo. Any patient who had received treatment in the previous three months was excluded. PBMCs were isolated from heparinized blood by Ficoll density gradient centrifugation and were subsequently flash-frozen. The immunoSEQ hsTCRB kit was used to amplify TCR beta chains from the genomic DNA. The immunoSEQ service ran the sequencing of the TCR beta libraries on an Illumina MiSeq instrument. On the study's bioinformatics: The immunoSEQ Analyzer was used to analyze the repertoire data. Held by TCRdb, this immuneACCESS table contains in-frame sequences only and omits some clones. Under half of the omission traces to an unresolved V gene where checked; the cause of the rest is unknown. V, J and clone size are those of that table, while D and trimming were read from the DNA. The sample data list 35,000 to 45,000 clones, and roughly 91% of these were observed just once. Together, the top ten hold roughly 4.5% of the sample.

Comments on this clone: This clone's antigen is unknown. No base-level quality is on record; no much larger clone is a single base apart.

The sequence was collected from a male donor with vitiligo. Sequencing was performed on blood.

The DNA is TGTGCCAGCAGTGAAGGTAGGGGGGGAGCCTACGAGCAGTACTTC. This gives the protein CASSEGRGGAYEQYF. The chain was built from TRBV6-1 and TRBJ2-7; 7 matching bases give a weak D call of TRBD2. Sequences MNHNS (CDR1) and SASEGT (CDR2) are obtained from the germline V gene. Deletion took 1 base off V and 2 bases off J, with a span of 12 bases between the germline ends. The CDR3 covers 15 residues, taking in both the cysteine and the phenylalanine. Only the CDR3 portion is preserved as DNA: 45 bases, with reading frame beginning at the first base.